These 28 T cell receptor beta chains were sequenced from one sample in a study of cytomegalovirus exposure and HLA in healthy donors. The data were produced by immunoSEQ multiplex PCR, yet TCRdb's version contains in-frame clones alone and is incomplete. The data contain fewer than 200,000 clones, around nine tenths of them seen just once; the ten biggest clones take up 9% to 12%. The sample taken for sequencing was PBMCs. The receptors here all came from a woman aged 18-29 years in good health and CMV-seropositive.

The gene calls are TRBV4-1 and TRBJ2-3; D possibly corresponds to TRBD2 (6 bases). Germline lookup yields CDR1 MGHRA and CDR2 YSYEKL. The CDR3 covers 17 residues. V lost 4 bases, J lost 1 base, and 18 bases lay in between. CDR3 DNA: TGCGCCAGCAGCCCCAGAGGGGCGGGAACCCGCACAGATACGCAGTATTTT. This codes for CASSPRGAGTRTDTQYF.

This clone came up once. J is TRBJ2-1 and V is TRBV15, with D tentatively TRBD2 (6 bases). The germline V and J ends were trimmed by 4 bases and 0 bases, with 10 bases remaining between them. Germline-derived CDR1 and CDR2 are LNHNV and YYDKDF (reference sequence). CDR3 length: 15 amino acids. The CDR3 is CATSTSAGSYNEQFF. The CDR3 DNA reads as TGTGCCACCAGCACCTCAGCGGGCTCCTACAATGAGCAGTTCTTC.

This clone was recorded once. The CDR3 DNA reads as TGTGCCTGGAGTGCTGGACTGAAGAACACTGAAGCTTTCTTT. Translating it yields CAWSAGLKNTEAFF. V and J are TRBV30 and TRBJ1-1; D is ambiguous. CDR3 size: 14 residues. Germline values: CDR1 GTSNPN, CDR2 SVGIG (reference sequence). Trimming took off 1 base at V and 1 base at J, with 10 bases between the two ends.

This chain joins TRBV6-4 and TRBJ2-6; 8 bases line up with TRBD1. V lost 3 bases, J lost 0 bases, and 1 base stayed unmatched. The CDR3 length is 16 residues. Per germline, CDR1 MRHNA and CDR2 SNTAGT. CDR3 amino acids: CASSEGTGSGANVLTF. In DNA, the CDR3 is TGTGCCAGCAGTGAAGGGACAGGCTCTGGGGCCAACGTCCTGACTTTC.

The chain is built from TRBV2 and TRBJ2-1; D may be TRBD2 (5 bases). From germline, CDR1 is SNHLY and CDR2 FYNNEI. The CDR3 sequence is 13 residues long. The CDR3 nucleotides are TGTGCTAGCGAGGTAGTCGGGGACAATGAGCAGTTCTTC. Encoded protein: CASEVVGDNEQFF.

CDR3 loop: CASSRPRGMWYNEQFF. DNA of the CDR3: TGTGCCAGTAGCCGCCCACGGGGTATGTGGTACAATGAGCAGTTCTTC. The chain couples TRBV19 to TRBJ2-1; weak D call: TRBD2 (5 bases). The CDR3 contains 16 residues. V was cut by 6 bases and J by 4 bases, with 19 bases left in between. The germline V gene encodes CDR1 LNHDA and CDR2 SQIVND (reference sequence). Full variable domain (remainder filled in from reference TRBV19 and TRBJ2-1): DGGITQSPKYLFRKEGQNVTLSCEQNLNHDAMYWYRQDPGQGLRLIYYSQIVNDFQKGDIAEGYSVSREKKESFPLTVTSAQKNPTAFYLCASSRPRGMWYNEQFFGPGTRLTVL.

V and J are TRBV15 and TRBJ2-1; 7 nucleotides line up with TRBD1. V shed 9 bases, J shed 2 bases, and the junction held 10 bases outside the gene matches. This CDR3 is built from 15 residues. Germline V gene sequence: CDR1 LNHNV, CDR2 YYDKDF (reference sequence). CDR3 region: CATQGYRGTYNEQFF. The CDR3, as DNA: TGTGCCACACAGGGATACAGGGGAACCTACAATGAGCAGTTCTTC.

This rearrangement joins TRBV5-1 to TRBJ1-1; 7 bases align to TRBD1. The germline V gene encodes CDR1 SGHRS and CDR2 YFSETQ. There are 14 residues in the CDR3. The V gene end was trimmed by 4 bases and the J gene end by 4 bases; junction bases not matched to a gene: 7. CDR3 sequence (DNA): TGCGCCAGCAGCCCCTACGACAGGGCCACTGAAGCTTTCTTT. This encodes CASSPYDRATEAFF.

Here the CDR3 reads CASSAWTGDTLSEQYF. The CDR3 coding sequence is TGCGCCAGCAGCGCCTGGACAGGGGACACGCTAAGCGAGCAGTACTTC. The chain links TRBV5-1 to TRBJ2-7; 9 nucleotides line up with TRBD1. The CDR3 loop spans 16 amino acids. The V gene's germline CDR1 is SGHRS and CDR2 YFSETQ. V was clipped by 4 bases and J by 6 bases; unmatched bases: 14.

This rearrangement joins TRBV5-1 to TRBJ2-2; maybe TRBD2 (5 bases). CDR1 and CDR2 from the germline V gene are SGHRS and YFSETQ. V lost 4 bases, J lost 5 bases, and 18 bases lay in between. CDR3 length: 16 residues. The CDR3 spells CASSPKKDSWTGELFF. The CDR3 coding sequence is TGCGCCAGCAGCCCAAAGAAGGACTCTTGGACCGGGGAGCTGTTTTTT. Filled out from reference TRBV5-1 and TRBJ2-2, the complete variable domain reads KAGVTQTPRYLIKTRGQQVTLSCSPISGHRSVSWYQQTPGQGLQFLFEYFSETQRNKGNFPGRFSGRQFSNSRSEMNVSTLELGDSALYLCASSPKKDSWTGELFFGEGSRLTVL.

The V gene is TRBV18, the J gene TRBJ1-2; D ambiguous. Trimming cost V 3 bases and J 0 bases, with 14 bases left between them. From germline, CDR1 is KGHSH and CDR2 LQKENI. The CDR3 length is 16 residues. The CDR3 region is CASSPPTQRTNYGYTF. CDR3 nucleotides: TGTGCCAGCTCACCTCCGACACAAAGGACTAACTATGGCTACACCTTC.

This chain uses TRBV9 with TRBJ2-3; 9 bases match TRBD2. The CDR3 consists of 20 residues. J lost 2 bases, V lost 0 bases, and 16 bases had no gene match. Germline V CDR1 and CDR2: SGDLS, YYNGEE. This chain's CDR3 is CASSVGARRGLAKITDTQYF. For the CDR3, the DNA is TGTGCCAGCAGCGTAGGGGCCCGAAGGGGACTAGCAAAAATCACAGATACGCAGTATTTT.

The rearrangement links TRBV6-6 to TRBJ2-2; the D gene is possibly TRBD1 (6 bases). V gave up 6 bases and J gave up 4 bases, with 15 bases separating them. Germline assignment: CDR1 MNHNY and CDR2 SVGAGI (reference sequence). The CDR3 is made up of 15 amino acids. Written as DNA, the CDR3 is TGTGCCAGCAGACCCCGGGACATAGGCACCGGGGAGCTGTTTTTT. The encoded protein is CASRPRDIGTGELFF.

The CDR3 spells CASGAGGNINEQFF. Here the CDR3 DNA reads TGTGCCAGCGGAGCGGGAGGGAACATCAATGAGCAGTTCTTC. The chain uses TRBV19 and TRBJ2-1; 10 nucleotides align to TRBD2. The CDR3 is 14 residues long. V gave up 9 bases and J gave up 6 bases; unmatched junction bases: 8. Per germline, CDR1 LNHDA and CDR2 SQIVND (reference sequence).

The V call is TRBV6-5, the J call TRBJ1-5; D is possibly TRBD1 (6 bases). The CDR3 sequence is 14 residues long. Germline V lookup: CDR1 MNHEY, CDR2 SVGAGI. Trimming shortened V by 6 bases and J by 4 bases, and 13 bases separated the two germline ends. Here the CDR3 reads CASSDRFSNQPQHF. As DNA, the CDR3 is TGTGCCAGCAGCGACAGGTTCAGTAATCAGCCCCAGCATTTT.

The chain combines TRBV29-1 with TRBJ2-2; TRBD2 matches 7 bases. V gave up 4 bases and J gave up 3 bases; unmatched junction bases: 5. The CDR3 is 14 residues long. Germline CDR1 SQVTM, CDR2 ANQGSEA. The CDR3 DNA is TGCAGCGTTGGACTAGCTCGTCACACCGGGGAGCTGTTTTTT. Residues: CSVGLARHTGELFF.

The gene calls are TRBV28 and TRBJ2-7; 7 positions agree with TRBD2. CDR3 length equals 13 residues. The germline CDR1 and CDR2 sequences are MDHEN and SYDVKM. The V segment lost 8 bases and the J segment 2 bases; nucleotides outside the gene matches: 6. CDR3: CASPRDYTYEQYF. DNA of the CDR3: TGTGCCAGCCCCAGGGACTATACCTACGAGCAGTACTTC.

The chain couples TRBV5-8 to TRBJ2-7; D might be TRBD2 (5 bases). This CDR3 has 13 residues. From germline, CDR1 is SGHTS and CDR2 YDEGEE. V shed 0 bases and J shed 6 bases, with 10 bases lying between them. The DNA for the CDR3 is TGTGCCAGCAGCTTGGTATCCGGGGTCGAGCAGTACTTC. Translating gives CASSLVSGVEQYF.

The chain combines TRBV19 with TRBJ2-5, with 7 bases aligning to TRBD2. Germline CDR1 LNHDA, CDR2 SQIVND (reference sequence). The CDR3 extends over 15 amino acids. Trimming removed 7 bases from V and 1 base from J; junction bases left unmatched: 9. The CDR3 loop reads CASNSRSGVQETQYF. CDR3 nucleotide sequence: TGTGCCAGTAACTCAAGAAGCGGGGTCCAAGAGACCCAGTACTTC. Complete variable domain (other parts from reference TRBV19 and TRBJ2-5): DGGITQSPKYLFRKEGQNVTLSCEQNLNHDAMYWYRQDPGQGLRLIYYSQIVNDFQKGDIAEGYSVSREKKESFPLTVTSAQKNPTAFYLCASNSRSGVQETQYFGPGTRLLVL.

This chain connects TRBV2 to TRBJ1-5, with D hard to call. This CDR3 spans 14 amino acids. V was pared by 3 bases and J by 0 bases, with 6 bases between. Germline values: CDR1 SNHLY, CDR2 FYNNEI. The CDR3: CASSDDYSNQPQHF. Here the CDR3 DNA reads TGTGCCAGCAGTGATGACTATAGCAATCAGCCCCAGCATTTT.

This clone was seen a handful of times. This sequence joins TRBV11-3 and TRBJ2-3; a possible D gene is TRBD2 (6 bases). The ends were cut back, 5 bases at V and 6 bases at J, with 12 bases in the middle. CDR1 SGHNT and CDR2 YENEEA come from the germline V gene. The CDR3 extends over 13 amino acids. The CDR3 protein is CASSLAGQDTQYF. CDR3 nucleotide sequence: TGTGCCAGCAGCCTGGCGGGGCAGGATACGCAGTATTTT. The complete variable domain, with remaining parts taken from reference TRBV11-3 and TRBJ2-3, reads EAGVVQSPRYKIIEKKQPVAFWCNPISGHNTLYWYLQNLGQGPELLIRYENEEAVDDSQLPKDRFSAERLKGVDSTLKIQPAELGDSAVYLCASSLAGQDTQYFGPGTRLTVL.

The rearrangement links TRBV2 to TRBJ2-5, with 11 bases fitting TRBD1. The ends lost 5 bases at V and 5 bases at J; junction bases unmatched: 4. CDR1 and CDR2 (germline): SNHLY, FYNNEI. This CDR3 contains 14 residues. The CDR3 region has the DNA TGTGCCAGCAGTTGGGACAGGGGGGAGGAGACCCAGTACTTC. Encoded protein: CASSWDRGEETQYF.

This clone was found once. The genes are TRBV18 and TRBJ2-3; TRBD1 aligns across 7 bases. V lost 0 bases, J lost 8 bases, and 8 bases stayed unmatched. This CDR3 spans 15 amino acids. CDR1 and CDR2 from the germline V gene are KGHSH and LQKENI. In DNA, the CDR3 is TGTGCCAGCTCACCACCGGGGACAGCTCGAGGTACGCAGTATTTT. It encodes CASSPPGTARGTQYF.

This sequence joins TRBV10-1 and TRBJ1-4; no clear D. Trimming left V 6 bases short and J 5 bases short, with 10 bases between. This CDR3 is 13 amino acids long. Germline V lookup: CDR1 WNHNN, CDR2 SYGVQD (reference sequence). The chain's CDR3 is CASSRTLNEKLFF. The CDR3, as DNA: TGCGCCAGCAGCAGAACCTTGAATGAAAAACTGTTTTTT.

V usage is TRBV7-3 and J usage is TRBJ2-2; 14 bases match TRBD2. The J segment lost 5 bases and the V segment lost 4 bases, leaving 3 bases of the junction unmatched. The CDR3 is made up of 16 amino acids. Per the germline V gene, CDR1 is SGHTA and CDR2 is FQGTGA. The CDR3 spells CASSSWTSGRTGELFF. The CDR3 DNA reads TGTGCCAGCAGCTCTTGGACTAGCGGGAGGACCGGGGAGCTGTTTTTT.

This chain connects TRBV6-5 to TRBJ2-5; a possible D gene is TRBD2 (6 bases). The CDR3 has 13 amino acids. CDR1 is MNHEY, CDR2 SVGAGI, per germline. The V and J ends lost 6 bases and 2 bases respectively, with 10 bases between them. In DNA, the CDR3 is TGTGCCAGCAGGTATAGCGGTCAAGAGACCCAGTACTTC. It encodes CASRYSGQETQYF.

This rearrangement joins TRBV28 to TRBJ2-2; D possibly corresponds to TRBD2 (6 bases). The germline gives CDR1 MDHEN, CDR2 SYDVKM. V was trimmed by 2 bases and J by 4 bases, leaving 11 bases between them. The CDR3 runs to 15 residues. In DNA form, the CDR3 reads TGTGCCAGCAGTTTAGGAGGGACCGCCACCGGGGAGCTGTTTTTT. Encoded protein: CASSLGGTATGELFF. The variable domain in full, completed from reference TRBV28 and TRBJ2-2, reads DVKVTQSSRYLVKRTGEKVFLECVQDMDHENMFWYRQDPGLGLRLIYFSYDVKMKEKGDIPEGYSVSREKKERFSLILESASTNQTSMYLCASSLGGTATGELFFGEGSRLTVL.

The chain employs TRBV11-3 and TRBJ1-2, with D possibly TRBD1 on 6 matching bases. Per the germline V gene, CDR1 is SGHNT and CDR2 is YENEEA. The CDR3 runs to 11 residues. V was pared by 9 bases and J by 5 bases, with 10 bases between. In DNA form, the CDR3 reads TGTGCCAGTGGACAGCTTTATGGCTACACCTTC. Translated, it gives CASGQLYGYTF.